These T cell receptor beta chains were read from a single sample in a study of T-cell memory formation after mild COVID-19. In TCRdb, the 5' RACE reads were re-called with MiXCR into one record per CDR3 protein. Counted here are 250,000 to 350,000 distinct CDR3 sequences, 15% to 20% occurring once; the ten biggest clones make up approximately 23%. The sequenced sample was PBMCs or a T cell subset sorted from them (not recorded which). These receptors were obtained from a man between 18 and 35 years old who had mild COVID-19 (a few samples of this study predate the infection). Cell type and time point are not known. The CDR3 runs from the conserved cysteine through the conserved F or W. A D gene is named only where the DNA matches it firmly. Only some rows state a clone size, as once, few, many or a class for expanded clones.

D: -
V: TRBV12-3/TRBV12-4
J: TRBJ2-1
size: -
length: 15
DNA: TGTGCCAGCAACGAGAGAGCCCAGATTCCCAATGAGCAGTTCTTC
CDR3: CASNERAQIPNEQFF

D: -
V: TRBV18
J: TRBJ1-1
size: few
length: 12
DNA: TGTGCCAGCTCACCAGGGGTCACTGAAGCTTTCTTT
CDR3: CASSPGVTEAFF

D: -
V: TRBV12-3/TRBV12-4
J: TRBJ2-1
size: few
length: 12
DNA: TGTGCCAGCAGTTTAAGGGTCTTGGGGCAGTTCTTC
CDR3: CASSLRVLGQFF

D: -
V: TRBV6-5
J: TRBJ2-3
size: -
length: 12
DNA: TGTGCTTCCAGGGAAAGCACAGATACGCAGTATTTT
CDR3: CASRESTDTQYF

D: -
V: TRBV12-3/TRBV12-4
J: TRBJ2-2
size: few
length: 12
DNA: TGTGCCAGCGGTCCCTTTTCCGGGGAGCTGTTTTTT
CDR3: CASGPFSGELFF

D: -
V: TRBV4-3
J: TRBJ2-3
size: few
length: 16
DNA: TGCGCCAGCAGCCAAGATTGGGCGGGGTCCACAGATACGCAGTATTTT
CDR3: CASSQDWAGSTDTQYF

D: -
V: TRBV6-1
J: TRBJ1-1
size: few
length: 11
DNA: TGTGCCAGCAGTGAACCCCGGAAAGCTTTCTTT
CDR3: CASSEPRKAFF

D: -
V: TRBV12-3/TRBV12-4
J: TRBJ2-7
size: few
length: 12
DNA: TGTGCCAGCACGGGCAGCTCCTACGAGCAGTACTTC
CDR3: CASTGSSYEQYF

D: -
V: TRBV29-1
J: TRBJ2-7
size: few
length: 13
DNA: TGCAGCGTTGCTGAGACAGCGTCCTACGAGCAGTACTTC
CDR3: CSVAETASYEQYF

D: -
V: TRBV7-2
J: TRBJ2-3
size: few
length: 14
DNA: TGTGCCAGCAGCTTAGCGGCCTCCCCAGATACGCAGTATTTT
CDR3: CASSLAASPDTQYF

D: -
V: TRBV11-1
J: TRBJ2-3
size: few
length: 15
DNA: TGTGCCAGCAGCGTAGCCGGGACCGCCGGGGATACGCAGTATTTT
CDR3: CASSVAGTAGDTQYF

D: TRBD2
V: TRBV19
J: TRBJ2-3
size: -
length: 17
DNA: TGTGCCAGTACCGATTCCCCGGGACTAGCGGGGGCAGATACGCAGTATTTT
CDR3: CASTDSPGLAGADTQYF

D: TRBD1
V: TRBV20-1
J: TRBJ2-3
size: many
length: 15
DNA: TGCAGTGCTACCCCGACAGGGAGATTAACAGATACGCAGTATTTT
CDR3: CSATPTGRLTDTQYF

D: TRBD2
V: TRBV11-2
J: TRBJ2-6
size: -
length: 15
DNA: TGTGCCAGTAGCGGGGGGGCCTCTGGGGCCAACGTCCTGACTTTC
CDR3: CASSGGASGANVLTF

D: -
V: TRBV18
J: TRBJ2-3
size: -
length: 15
DNA: TGTGCCAGCTCACCGGCTACCGTGAGCACAGATACGCAGTATTTT
CDR3: CASSPATVSTDTQYF

D: TRBD1
V: TRBV20-1
J: TRBJ2-1
size: -
length: 14
DNA: TGCAGTGCTAGTAGGGGGCAGGGCGGAAATGAGCAGTTCTTC
CDR3: CSASRGQGGNEQFF

D: TRBD1
V: TRBV29-1
J: TRBJ2-3
size: few
length: 13
DNA: TGCAGCGGGAGGACAGGGGGCACAGATACGCAGTATTTT
CDR3: CSGRTGGTDTQYF

D: TRBD2
V: TRBV20-1
J: TRBJ2-1
size: few
length: 17
DNA: TGCAGTGCTCCGGGACTAGCGGGGGCCAGCTCCTACAATGAGCAGTTCTTC
CDR3: CSAPGLAGASSYNEQFF

D: -
V: TRBV12-3/TRBV12-4
J: TRBJ1-2
size: few
length: 12
DNA: TGTGCCAGCAGTTTAAGGGGGGACGGCTACACCTTC
CDR3: CASSLRGDGYTF

D: TRBD1
V: TRBV4-1
J: TRBJ2-3
size: many
length: 16
DNA: TGCGCCAGCAGCCAAGAAGGCCCAGGGGGCTCAGATACGCAGTATTTT
CDR3: CASSQEGPGGSDTQYF

D: -
V: TRBV3-1
J: TRBJ1-6
size: -
length: 14
DNA: TGTGCCAGCAGCCAATTCGGAGGGGATTCACCCCTCCACTTT
CDR3: CASSQFGGDSPLHF

D: -
V: TRBV12-3/TRBV12-4
J: TRBJ1-5
size: -
length: 13
DNA: TGTGCCAGCAGTTCCGGGGATGATCAGCCCCAGCATTTT
CDR3: CASSSGDDQPQHF

D: TRBD2
V: TRBV4-1
J: TRBJ2-5
size: -
length: 15
DNA: TGCGCCAGCAGCCAAGAGAGCGGGGGACCACAGACCCAGTACTTC
CDR3: CASSQESGGPQTQYF

D: TRBD2
V: TRBV25-1
J: TRBJ2-3
size: many
length: 16
DNA: TGTGCCAGCAGTGAATCACGGCGGGGGGTAACAGATACGCAGTATTTT
CDR3: CASSESRRGVTDTQYF

D: -
V: TRBV12-3/TRBV12-4
J: TRBJ2-2
size: -
length: 14
DNA: TGTGCCAGTCGCGGGACCGGTGCCCCCGGGGAGCTGTTTTTT
CDR3: CASRGTGAPGELFF

D: TRBD1
V: TRBV6-5
J: TRBJ1-1
size: few
length: 16
DNA: TGTGCCAGCAGTTACACAAATAACCCTTTGGACAGGCGGGCTTTCTTT
CDR3: CASSYTNNPLDRRAFF

D: -
V: TRBV7-8
J: TRBJ1-4
size: -
length: 16
DNA: TGTGCCAGCAGCTTAAATTCCCCACAGGATAATGAAAAACTGTTTTTT
CDR3: CASSLNSPQDNEKLFF

D: -
V: TRBV5-1
J: TRBJ2-3
size: -
length: 15
DNA: TGCGCCAGCAGCTTGTCGGTCGGCGGATCAGATACGCAGTATTTT
CDR3: CASSLSVGGSDTQYF

D: -
V: TRBV7-9
J: TRBJ2-1
size: few
length: 13
DNA: TGTGCCACCACGGAGGGGGTAGACAATGAGCAGTTCTTC
CDR3: CATTEGVDNEQFF

D: TRBD1
V: TRBV6-5
J: TRBJ2-2
size: -
length: 14
DNA: TGTGCCAGCAGAATCGACAGGGACACCGGGGAGCTGTTTTTT
CDR3: CASRIDRDTGELFF

D: -
V: TRBV5-6
J: TRBJ2-1
size: -
length: 16
DNA: TGTGCCAGCAGCTTATCCCACGAGGGGCCGTACAATGAGCAGTTCTTC
CDR3: CASSLSHEGPYNEQFF

D: -
V: TRBV6-2/TRBV6-3
J: TRBJ2-7
size: few
length: 13
DNA: TGTGCCAGCAGTCCGACAGCAACCTACGAGCAGTACTTC
CDR3: CASSPTATYEQYF

D: -
V: TRBV19
J: TRBJ2-7
size: few
length: 15
DNA: TGTGCCAGTAGTTCCGGGGCAGGGGACTCCTACGAGCAGTACTTC
CDR3: CASSSGAGDSYEQYF

D: -
V: TRBV4-2
J: TRBJ1-2
size: -
length: 15
DNA: TGTGCCAGCAGCCAAGATAAAGGTGCGGGAAGGGGCTACACCTTC
CDR3: CASSQDKGAGRGYTF

D: TRBD1
V: TRBV27
J: TRBJ2-3
size: few
length: 13
DNA: TGTGCCAGCAGGGCACAGGGGGCAGATACGCAGTATTTT
CDR3: CASRAQGADTQYF

D: -
V: TRBV20-1
J: TRBJ1-1
size: -
length: 8
DNA: TGCAGACGGGGTGAAGCTTTCTTT
CDR3: CRRGEAFF

D: -
V: TRBV25-1
J: TRBJ2-5
size: few
length: 12
DNA: TGTGCCAGCAACGGGAACCAAGAGACCCAGTACTTC
CDR3: CASNGNQETQYF

D: TRBD1
V: TRBV20-1
J: TRBJ2-3
size: few
length: 16
DNA: TGCAGTGCTAGAGATCGGAAGACAGGGTTTAGGGATACGCAGTATTTT
CDR3: CSARDRKTGFRDTQYF

D: -
V: TRBV28
J: TRBJ1-2
size: -
length: 14
DNA: TGTGCCAGCAGTTTATCTGGGGCAGGCTATGGCTACACCTTC
CDR3: CASSLSGAGYGYTF

D: TRBD1
V: TRBV4-2
J: TRBJ2-3
size: few
length: 15
DNA: TGTGCCAGCAGCCCCGGACAGGGTCGAACAGATACGCAGTATTTT
CDR3: CASSPGQGRTDTQYF

D: TRBD1
V: TRBV5-1
J: TRBJ2-3
size: -
length: 14
DNA: TGCGCCAGCAGCCTGACAGGGACCCAAGATACGCAGTATTTT
CDR3: CASSLTGTQDTQYF

D: TRBD1
V: TRBV2
J: TRBJ1-5
size: many
length: 12
DNA: TGTGCCAGTAGACAGGGGGGTCAGCCCCAGCATTTT
CDR3: CASRQGGQPQHF

D: -
V: TRBV12-3/TRBV12-4
J: TRBJ1-1
size: few
length: 14
DNA: TGTGCCAGCAGTTTATTGGGGGGCCAGACTGAAGCTTTCTTT
CDR3: CASSLLGGQTEAFF

D: -
V: TRBV11-1
J: TRBJ2-2
size: few
length: 13
DNA: TGTGCCAGCAGCTTATACGAAACCGGGGAGCTGTTTTTT
CDR3: CASSLYETGELFF